This paragraph reports one T cell receptor (beta chain). Its antigen is undetermined. Looked up from germline, CDR1 is MNHEY and CDR2 is SVGAGI. The CDR3 is made up of 14 amino acids. The V end lost 5 bases, the J end lost 6 bases, and 16 bases lay between the germline ends. The data belong to a study of T cell responses to AZD1222 COVID-19 vaccine. This table comes from immunoSEQ multiplex PCR, and its TCRdb copy is limited to in-frame clones, with some not included. The sample lists approximately 50,000 clones, over 80% occurring once. Study conclusions and caveats: Repertoires in all cases were sampled only once the peak T cell response had passed. Spike-specific TCR breadth and depth rose after two AZD1222 doses. Vaccine-associated CD4 TCRs ranged over spike, dominating at 160-218 and 743-854. Baseline seropositivity occurred in only a handful of AZD1222 recipients.

The V and J genes are TRBV6-5 and TRBJ1-1; perhaps TRBD1 as D (5 bases). This TCR was recovered from an adult in good health. The sequences come from peripheral blood, collected on day 0 of AZD1222 vaccination. CDR3 bases: TGTGCCAGCAGTACGGGGGGAGGCCGGCCTGAAGCTTTCTTT. It yields the protein CASSTGGGRPEAFF.